This section outlines one TCR beta chain sequence together with its context. The record originates from a study of blood T cell repertoires in COVID-19. About the research overall: There were acute and convalescent COVID-19 samples, and they came from the United States, Italy and Spain.

The CDR3 loop spans 14 amino acids. The germline CDR1 and CDR2 sequences are LNHDA and SQIVND (reference sequence). V lost 8 bases to trimming and J lost 0 bases, with 8 bases between them. The assay was immunoSEQ multiplex PCR, and TCRdb's table has in-frame clones only and misses some. The sample has 200,000 to 300,000 clones, around four fifths seen once. Participant age was roughly 18 to 90 years, and participants resided in about two dozen US areas. Sequenced sample: PBMCs or T cells enriched from blood (not recorded which). The J gene is TRBJ2-6, the V gene TRBV19; D gene unclear. The receptor was derived from a middle-aged woman who had been exposed to COVID-19. CDR3 bases: TGTGCCAGTTTACAGCTCTCTGGGGCCAACGTCCTGACTTTC. This gives the protein CASLQLSGANVLTF.